The 18 T cell receptor beta chains below come from one sample, sequenced in a study of shared clonotypes between healthy human individuals. Sequencing used immunoSEQ multiplex PCR; TCRdb keeps in-frame clones, though not all of them. The sample holds a few million clones; over 90% are singletons and the top ten take around 0.4%. The sample consisted of naive CD4+ T cells from PBMCs. The subset was: CD45RA+ positively selected. The origin of the receptors is a man younger than 30 in good health. Some clones in this sample may be carry-over from other donors' samples.

This chain links TRBV7-2 with TRBJ2-2; 10 nucleotides line up with TRBD2. The trim removed 8 bases at V and 2 bases at J, leaving 11 bases unmatched. From germline, CDR1 is SGHTA and CDR2 FQGNSA. The CDR3 consists of 17 residues. CDR3 DNA sequence: TGTGCCAGCTCCCCTTGGACTAGCGGACCTAACACCGGGGAGCTGTTTTTT. Encoded protein: CASSPWTSGPNTGELFF. Combining the CDR3 with reference TRBV7-2 and TRBJ2-2 gives the whole variable domain GAGVSQSPSNKVTEKGKDVELRCDPISGHTALYWYRQSLGQGLEFLIYFQGNSAPDKSGLPSDRFSAERTGGSVSTLTIQRTQQEDSAVYLCASSPWTSGPNTGELFFGEGSRLTVL.

The chain uses TRBV7-8 and TRBJ2-6; D uncertain. Trimming pared 5 bases from V and 16 bases from J, leaving 33 bases between. CDR3 length: 18 amino acids. The germline V gene has CDR1 SGHVS and CDR2 FQNEAQ. CDR3 sequence (DNA): TGTGCCAGCAGCCGAATACGGTTACCCACAAAGTCGGGCCAACGTCTGACTTTC. Translated, it gives CASSRIRLPTKSGQRLTF.

This chain connects TRBV15 to TRBJ2-5; 11 bases align to TRBD2. J was trimmed by 4 bases and V by 9 bases; bases with no gene match: 7. CDR1 LNHNV and CDR2 YYDKDF come from the germline V gene (reference sequence). This CDR3 has 14 residues. The CDR3 reads CATGRLAGPETQYF. CDR3 bases: TGTGCCACGGGCAGACTAGCGGGACCAGAGACCCAGTACTTC.

The chain employs TRBV18 and TRBJ1-2; D is possibly TRBD1 (6 bases). The CDR3 extends over 17 amino acids. CDR1 and CDR2 from the germline V gene are KGHSH and LQKENI. V lost 5 bases and J 4 bases, leaving 23 bases between the germline ends. In nucleotides, the CDR3 is TGTGCCAGCTCATCTGTACCTATAATGGGGGGCTCCTATGGCTACACCTTC. Translated: CASSSVPIMGGSYGYTF.

CDR3 DNA: TGTGCCAGCAGCTTGTTGCAGGGCCAAGAGACCCAGTACTTC. Translated: CASSLLQGQETQYF. The chain links TRBV5-4 to TRBJ2-5; TRBD1 might be the D (5 bases). In germline, CDR1 is SGHNT, CDR2 YYREEE (reference sequence). The V gene lost 1 base and the J gene lost 1 base, with 8 bases spanning the gap. The CDR3 has 14 amino acids.

The chain has TRBV5-1 and TRBJ2-2; 10 positions agree with TRBD1. CDR3 size: 20 residues. Germline CDR1 is SGHRS and CDR2 is YFSETQ. The V gene end was trimmed by 1 base and the J gene end by 7 bases; junction bases not matched to a gene: 19. In DNA, the CDR3 is TGCGCCAGCAGCTTGTCCCAACCGGGACAGGGGATAAGTAGTATCGGGGAGCTGTTTTTT. It yields the protein CASSLSQPGQGISSIGELFF.

The chain couples TRBV7-3 to TRBJ2-5; D not resolved. The germline V and J ends were trimmed by 2 bases and 5 bases, with 15 bases remaining between them. This CDR3 is built from 15 residues. Germline CDR1 is SGHTA and CDR2 is FQGTGA. CDR3: CASSLGSTPWETQYF. The CDR3 nucleotides read TGTGCCAGCAGCTTAGGGTCCACCCCTTGGGAGACCCAGTACTTC.

The chain recombines TRBV11-2 with TRBJ2-5, with D maybe TRBD2 (5 bases). Germline assignment: CDR1 SGHAT and CDR2 FQNNGV. The CDR3 runs 15 residues. V was trimmed by 1 base and J by 5 bases, leaving 14 bases between them. The CDR3 coding sequence is TGTGCCAGCAGCTTAGGATTGGGAGTTGGCGAGACCCAGTACTTC. Translation: CASSLGLGVGETQYF.

Comments on this clone: Other DNA variants within this sample encode the same CDR3. This rearrangement joins TRBV6-1 to TRBJ2-5; D ambiguous. Germline CDR1 is MNHNS and CDR2 is SASEGT. The ends were cut back, 3 bases at V and 4 bases at J, with 6 bases in the middle. The CDR3 sequence is 12 residues long. CDR3 sequence (DNA): TGTGCCAGCAGTGAGTTTCGAGAGACCCAGTACTTC. This gives the protein CASSEFRETQYF.

The chain joins TRBV2 to TRBJ2-2, with 7 bases lining up with TRBD2. Trimming at V came to 7 bases and at J to 4 bases, leaving 6 bases not matched to a gene. The CDR3 runs to 14 residues. The germline V gene has CDR1 SNHLY and CDR2 FYNNEI. The CDR3 here is CASKVGGGTGELFF. CDR3 sequence (DNA): TGTGCCAGCAAGGTGGGCGGGGGCACCGGGGAGCTGTTTTTT. Full variable domain (rest looked up from reference TRBV2 and TRBJ2-2): EPEVTQTPSHQVTQMGQEVILRCVPISNHLYFYWYRQILGQKVEFLVSFYNNEISEKSEIFDDQFSVERPDGSNFTLKIRSTKLEDSAMYFCASKVGGGTGELFFGEGSRLTVL.

As for this clone: This sample includes further DNA sequences coding for the same CDR3. V usage is TRBV2 and J usage is TRBJ2-7; D gene unclear. CDR1 and CDR2 (germline): SNHLY, FYNNEI. V was pared by 8 bases and J by 0 bases, with 5 bases between. The CDR3 sequence is 11 residues long. CDR3 nucleotide sequence: TGTGCCAGCGGCAGCTCCTACGAGCAGTACTTC. This sequence encodes CASGSSYEQYF.

The chain links TRBV6-5 to TRBJ2-2, with 9 bases lining up with TRBD2. CDR3 length equals 15 residues. Germline V gene data show CDR1 as MNHEY and CDR2 as SVGAGI. Trimming cost V 7 bases and J 5 bases; bases outside gene matches: 8. CDR3 residues: CASTNFAGGTGELFF. The CDR3 nucleotides read TGTGCCAGCACCAACTTCGCGGGGGGGACCGGGGAGCTGTTTTTT.

Here the CDR3 reads CASSPGTGGLETQYF. In nucleotides, the CDR3 is TGTGCCAGCTCACCCGGGACAGGGGGCCTAGAGACCCAGTACTTC. The V and J genes are TRBV18 and TRBJ2-5; 12 bases fit TRBD1. The CDR3 extends over 15 amino acids. CDR1 is KGHSH, CDR2 LQKENI, per germline. With 3 bases clipped from V and 4 bases from J, the junction kept 3 bases outside the gene matches.

In its sample, this clone was seen a few times. This chain joins TRBV29-1 and TRBJ1-1, with 7 positions matching TRBD1. This CDR3 is built from 13 residues. The J segment lost 9 bases and the V segment lost 5 bases, leaving 12 bases of the junction unmatched. Looked up from germline, CDR1 is SQVTM and CDR2 is ANQGSEA. The CDR3 bases are TGCAGCGTTTATTTGGCACAGGGGATAAAAGCTTTCTTT. This translates into CSVYLAQGIKAFF.

A word on this clone: Other DNA sequences in this specimen translate into the identical CDR3. The chain recombines TRBV9 with TRBJ2-2; unclear D gene. V gave up 2 bases and J gave up 4 bases, with 6 bases separating them. The CDR3 totals 13 residues. Germline V lookup: CDR1 SGDLS, CDR2 YYNGEE. The CDR3 DNA is TGTGCCAGCAGCGTCATCAGCACCGGGGAGCTGTTTTTT. This translates into CASSVISTGELFF.

The chain employs TRBV6-6 and TRBJ2-1; D is undetermined. Trimming removed 0 bases at V and 0 bases at J, with 6 bases between. The CDR3 runs to 15 residues. CDR1 MNHNY and CDR2 SVGAGI come from the germline V gene (reference sequence). The CDR3 region has the DNA TGTGCCAGCAGTTACTCTCTAGGCTCCTACAATGAGCAGTTCTTC. This gives the protein CASSYSLGSYNEQFF.

The genes are TRBV15 and TRBJ2-7, with no clear D. The CDR3 extends over 16 amino acids. Per germline, CDR1 LNHNV and CDR2 YYDKDF (reference sequence). Trimming stripped 0 bases from V and 0 bases from J, with 12 bases between. DNA for the CDR3: TGTGCCACCAGCAGAGATGTGGTTCGCAGCTCCTACGAGCAGTACTTC. It codes for CATSRDVVRSSYEQYF.

The rearrangement joins TRBV5-1 to TRBJ2-2, with TRBD2 identical over 9 bases. The CDR3 sequence is 16 residues long. The V and J ends lost 5 bases and 3 bases, in that order; junction bases with no gene match: 8. Germline V CDR1 and CDR2: SGHRS, YFSETQ. The DNA of the CDR3 is TGCGCCAGCAGTCCACGGGCGGGAGGGGACACCGGGGAGCTGTTTTTT. It yields the protein CASSPRAGGDTGELFF.